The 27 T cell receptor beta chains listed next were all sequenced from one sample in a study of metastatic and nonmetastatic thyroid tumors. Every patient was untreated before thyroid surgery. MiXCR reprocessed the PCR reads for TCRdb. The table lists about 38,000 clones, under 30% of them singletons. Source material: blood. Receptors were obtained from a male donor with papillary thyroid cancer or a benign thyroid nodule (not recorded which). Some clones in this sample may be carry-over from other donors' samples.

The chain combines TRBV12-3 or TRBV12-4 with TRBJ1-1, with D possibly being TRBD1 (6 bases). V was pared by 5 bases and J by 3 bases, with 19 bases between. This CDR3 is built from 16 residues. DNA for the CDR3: TGTGCCAGCAGTGGCCCGGGGGGGGGGCTTGACACTGAAGCTTTCTTT. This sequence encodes CASSGPGGGLDTEAFF.

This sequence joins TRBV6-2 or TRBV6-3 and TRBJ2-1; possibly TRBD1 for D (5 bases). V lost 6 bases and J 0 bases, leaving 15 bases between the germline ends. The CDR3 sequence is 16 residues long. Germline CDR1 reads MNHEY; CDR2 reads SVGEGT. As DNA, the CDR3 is TGTGCCAGCAGGTACCCCAACAGGAGCTCCTACAATGAGCAGTTCTTC. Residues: CASRYPNRSSYNEQFF.

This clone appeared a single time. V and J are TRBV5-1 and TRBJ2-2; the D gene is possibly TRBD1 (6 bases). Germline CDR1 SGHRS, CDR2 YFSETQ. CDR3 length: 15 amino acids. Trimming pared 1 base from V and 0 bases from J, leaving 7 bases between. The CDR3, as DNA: TGCGCCAGCAGCTTGACAGGGCCGAACACCGGGGAGCTGTTTTTT. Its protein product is CASSLTGPNTGELFF.

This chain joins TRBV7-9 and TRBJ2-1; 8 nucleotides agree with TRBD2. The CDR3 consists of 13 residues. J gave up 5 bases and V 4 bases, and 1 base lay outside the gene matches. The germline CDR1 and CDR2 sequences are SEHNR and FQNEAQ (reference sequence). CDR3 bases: TGTGCCAGCAGCTCAGCGGGGGACAATGAGCAGTTCTTC. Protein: CASSSAGDNEQFF.

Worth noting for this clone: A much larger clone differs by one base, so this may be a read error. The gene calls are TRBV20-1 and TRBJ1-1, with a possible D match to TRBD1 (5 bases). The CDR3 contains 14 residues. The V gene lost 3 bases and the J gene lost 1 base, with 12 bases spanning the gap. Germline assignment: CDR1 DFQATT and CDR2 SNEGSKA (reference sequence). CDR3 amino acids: CSASSPQGNTEAFF. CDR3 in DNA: TGCAGTGCTAGCTCCCCCCAGGGGAACACTGAAGCTTTCTTT.

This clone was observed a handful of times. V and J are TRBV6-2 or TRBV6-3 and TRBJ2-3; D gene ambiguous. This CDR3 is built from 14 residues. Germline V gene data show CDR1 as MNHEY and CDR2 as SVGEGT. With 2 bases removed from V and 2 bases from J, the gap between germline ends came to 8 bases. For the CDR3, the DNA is TGTGCCAGCAGTTACGGGGTAGCCACAGATACGCAGTATTTT. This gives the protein CASSYGVATDTQYF.

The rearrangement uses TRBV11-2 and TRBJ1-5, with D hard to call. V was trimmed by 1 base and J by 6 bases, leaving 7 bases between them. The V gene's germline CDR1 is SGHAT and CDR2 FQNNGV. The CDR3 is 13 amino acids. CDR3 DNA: TGTGCCAGCAGCTTAGCTGCCGGTCAGCCCCAGCATTTT. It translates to CASSLAAGQPQHF.

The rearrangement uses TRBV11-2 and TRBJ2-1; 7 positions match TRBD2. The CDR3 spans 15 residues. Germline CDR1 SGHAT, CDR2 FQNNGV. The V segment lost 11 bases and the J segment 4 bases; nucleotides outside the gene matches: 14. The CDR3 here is CAGGTGLPIYNEQFF. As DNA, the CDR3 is TGTGCCGGGGGGACGGGACTACCAATATACAATGAGCAGTTCTTC.

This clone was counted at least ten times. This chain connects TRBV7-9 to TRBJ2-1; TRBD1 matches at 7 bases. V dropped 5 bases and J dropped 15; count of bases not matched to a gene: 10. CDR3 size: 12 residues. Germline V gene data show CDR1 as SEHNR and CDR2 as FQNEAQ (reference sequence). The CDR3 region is CASSKQGPGSFF. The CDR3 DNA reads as TGTGCCAGCAGCAAACAGGGGCCGGGGTCGTTCTTC.

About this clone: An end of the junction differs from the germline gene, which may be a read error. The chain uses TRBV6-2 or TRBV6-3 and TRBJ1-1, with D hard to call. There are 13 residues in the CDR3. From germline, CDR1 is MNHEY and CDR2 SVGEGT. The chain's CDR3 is CASSLLYTTEALF. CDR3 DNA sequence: TGTGCCAGCAGTTTACTGTACACGACTGAAGCTCTCTTT.

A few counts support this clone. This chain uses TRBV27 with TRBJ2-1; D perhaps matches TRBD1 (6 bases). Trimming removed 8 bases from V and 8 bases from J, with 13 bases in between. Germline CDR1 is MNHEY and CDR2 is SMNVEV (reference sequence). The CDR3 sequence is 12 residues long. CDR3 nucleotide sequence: TGTGCCAGCGACAGGTTCCCCCATGAGCAGTTCTTC. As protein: CASDRFPHEQFF.

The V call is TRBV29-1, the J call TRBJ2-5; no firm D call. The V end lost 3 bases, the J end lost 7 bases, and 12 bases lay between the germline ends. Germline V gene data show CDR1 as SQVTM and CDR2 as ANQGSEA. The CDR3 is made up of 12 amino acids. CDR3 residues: CSVDVPPGTQYF. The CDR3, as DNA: TGCAGCGTTGACGTCCCCCCGGGGACCCAGTACTTC.

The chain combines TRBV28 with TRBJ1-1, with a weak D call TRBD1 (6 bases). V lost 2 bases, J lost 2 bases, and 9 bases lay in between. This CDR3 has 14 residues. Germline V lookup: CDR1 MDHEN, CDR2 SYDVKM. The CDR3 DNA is TGTGCCAGCAGTTTAACAGGGAAAAACACTGAAGCTTTCTTT. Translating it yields CASSLTGKNTEAFF. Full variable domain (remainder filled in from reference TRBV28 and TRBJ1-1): DVKVTQSSRYLVKRTGEKVFLECVQDMDHENMFWYRQDPGLGLRLIYFSYDVKMKEKGDIPEGYSVSREKKERFSLILESASTNQTSMYLCASSLTGKNTEAFFGQGTRLTVV.

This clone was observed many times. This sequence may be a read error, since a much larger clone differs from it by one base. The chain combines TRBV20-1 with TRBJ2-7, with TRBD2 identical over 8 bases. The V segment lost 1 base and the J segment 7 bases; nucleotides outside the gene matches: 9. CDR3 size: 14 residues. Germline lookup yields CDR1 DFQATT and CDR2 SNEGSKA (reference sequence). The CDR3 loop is CSARGDNTGGEQYF. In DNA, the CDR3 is TGCAGTGCTAGAGGGGACAATACGGGGGGGGAGCAGTACTTC.

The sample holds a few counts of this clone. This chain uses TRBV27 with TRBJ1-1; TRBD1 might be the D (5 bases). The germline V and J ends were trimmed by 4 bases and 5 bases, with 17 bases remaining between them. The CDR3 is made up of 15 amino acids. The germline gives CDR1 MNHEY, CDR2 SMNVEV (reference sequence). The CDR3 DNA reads TGTGCCAGCAGTTCCGTGTTCGCAGGGAGAACTGAAGCTTTCTTT. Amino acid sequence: CASSSVFAGRTEAFF.

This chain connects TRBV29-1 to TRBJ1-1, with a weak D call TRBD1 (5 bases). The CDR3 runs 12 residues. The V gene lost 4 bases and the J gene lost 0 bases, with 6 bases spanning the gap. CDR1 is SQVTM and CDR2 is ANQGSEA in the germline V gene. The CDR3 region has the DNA TGCAGCGTTGGGGGGATGAACACTGAAGCTTTCTTT. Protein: CSVGGMNTEAFF. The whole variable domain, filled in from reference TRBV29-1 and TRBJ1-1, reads SAVISQKPSRDICQRGTSLTIQCQVDSQVTMMFWYRQQPGQSLTLIATANQGSEATYESGFVIDKFPISRPNLTFSTLTVSNMSPEDSSIYLCSVGGMNTEAFFGQGTRLTVV.

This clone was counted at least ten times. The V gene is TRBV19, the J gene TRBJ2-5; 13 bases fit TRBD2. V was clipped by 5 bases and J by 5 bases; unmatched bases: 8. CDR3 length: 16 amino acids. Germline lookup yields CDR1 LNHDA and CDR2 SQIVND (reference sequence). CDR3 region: CASSSWTSGRIETQYF. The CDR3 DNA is TGTGCCAGTAGTTCGTGGACTAGCGGGAGAATCGAGACCCAGTACTTC. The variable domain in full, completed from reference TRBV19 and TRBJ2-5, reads DGGITQSPKYLFRKEGQNVTLSCEQNLNHDAMYWYRQDPGQGLRLIYYSQIVNDFQKGDIAEGYSVSREKKESFPLTVTSAQKNPTAFYLCASSSWTSGRIETQYFGPGTRLLVL.

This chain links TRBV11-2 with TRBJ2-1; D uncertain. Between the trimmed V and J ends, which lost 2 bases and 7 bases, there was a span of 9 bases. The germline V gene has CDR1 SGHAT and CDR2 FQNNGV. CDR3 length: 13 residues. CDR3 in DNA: TGTGCCAGCAGCTTAATTGGTCAAAATGAGCAGTTCTTC. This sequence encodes CASSLIGQNEQFF.

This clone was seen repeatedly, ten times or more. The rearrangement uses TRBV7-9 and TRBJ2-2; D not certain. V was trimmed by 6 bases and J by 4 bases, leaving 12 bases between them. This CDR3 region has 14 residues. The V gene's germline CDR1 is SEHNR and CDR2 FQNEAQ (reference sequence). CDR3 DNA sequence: TGTGCCAGCAGATCACCGGCCACCACCGGGGAGCTGTTTTTT. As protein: CASRSPATTGELFF.

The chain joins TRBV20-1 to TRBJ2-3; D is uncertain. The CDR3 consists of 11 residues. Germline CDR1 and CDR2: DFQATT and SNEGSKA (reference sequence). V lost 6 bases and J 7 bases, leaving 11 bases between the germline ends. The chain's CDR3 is CSAILGNTQYF. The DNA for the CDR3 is TGCAGTGCCATACTGGGCAATACGCAGTATTTT.

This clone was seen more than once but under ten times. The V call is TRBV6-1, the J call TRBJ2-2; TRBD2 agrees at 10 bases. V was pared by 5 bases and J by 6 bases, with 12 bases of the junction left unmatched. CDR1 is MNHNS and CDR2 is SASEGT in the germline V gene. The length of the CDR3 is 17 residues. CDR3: CASSKLRVAGGAGELFF. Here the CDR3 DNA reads TGTGCCAGCAGTAAACTACGGGTAGCGGGGGGTGCCGGGGAGCTGTTTTTT.

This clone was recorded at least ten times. In nucleotides, the CDR3 is TGTGCCAGCAGCGTAGAGGGTGGGGGACAGGGGGCGGACGAGCAGTACTTC. It encodes CASSVEGGGQGADEQYF. The chain joins TRBV9 to TRBJ2-7; the match to TRBD1 covers 12 bases. From germline, CDR1 is SGDLS and CDR2 YYNGEE. This CDR3 region has 17 residues. With 0 bases clipped from V and 5 bases from J, the junction kept 9 bases outside the gene matches.

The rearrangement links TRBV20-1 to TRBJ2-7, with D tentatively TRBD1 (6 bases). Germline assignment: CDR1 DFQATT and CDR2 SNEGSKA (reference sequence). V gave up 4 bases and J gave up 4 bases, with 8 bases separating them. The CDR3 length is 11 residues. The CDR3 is CSAKRGYEQYF. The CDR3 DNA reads TGCAGTGCTAAGAGGGGGTACGAGCAGTACTTC.

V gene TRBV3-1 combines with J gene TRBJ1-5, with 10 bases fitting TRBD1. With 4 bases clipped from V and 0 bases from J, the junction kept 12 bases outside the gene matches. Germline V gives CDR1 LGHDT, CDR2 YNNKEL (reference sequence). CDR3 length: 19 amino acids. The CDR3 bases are TGTGCCAGCAGCCCCGATTGGGACAGGGGTGGATATAGCAATCAGCCCCAGCATTTT. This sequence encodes CASSPDWDRGGYSNQPQHF. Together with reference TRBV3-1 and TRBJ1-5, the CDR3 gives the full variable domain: DTAVSQTPKYLVTQMGNDKSIKCEQNLGHDTMYWYKQDSKKFLKIMFSYNNKELIINETVPNRFSPKSPDKAHLNLHINSLELGDSAVYFCASSPDWDRGGYSNQPQHFGDGTRLSIL.

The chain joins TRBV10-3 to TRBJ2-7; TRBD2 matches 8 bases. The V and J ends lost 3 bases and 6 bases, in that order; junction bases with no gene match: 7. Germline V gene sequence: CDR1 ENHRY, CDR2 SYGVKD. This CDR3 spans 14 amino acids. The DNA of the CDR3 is TGTGCCATCAGTGAACTAGCGGTGCCTTGCGAGCAGTACTTC. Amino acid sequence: CAISELAVPCEQYF.

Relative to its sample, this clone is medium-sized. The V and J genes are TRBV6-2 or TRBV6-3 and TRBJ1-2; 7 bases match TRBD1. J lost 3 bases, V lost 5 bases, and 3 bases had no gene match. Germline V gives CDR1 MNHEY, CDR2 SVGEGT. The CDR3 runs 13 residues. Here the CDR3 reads CASSPGTDYGYTF. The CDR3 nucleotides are TGTGCCAGCAGTCCCGGGACAGACTATGGCTACACCTTC.

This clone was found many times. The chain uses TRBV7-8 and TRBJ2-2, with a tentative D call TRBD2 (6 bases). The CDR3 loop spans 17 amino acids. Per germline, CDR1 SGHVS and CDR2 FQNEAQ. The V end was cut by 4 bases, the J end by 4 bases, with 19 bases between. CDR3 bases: TGTGCCAGCAGCTATAGGATGGGCGGGGATCTCACCGGGGAGCTGTTTTTT. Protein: CASSYRMGGDLTGELFF.